Presented here are 3 T cell receptor beta chains from one specimen sequenced in a study of PD-1 blockade in classical Hodgkin lymphoma. Repertoires were generated with immunoSEQ multiplex PCR, while TCRdb's copy carries only in-frame clones and drops some. The profile shows 20,000 or so clones, roughly 77% of them singletons. Following autologous stem cell transplantation, relapse occurred in every patient, and exposure to brentuximab vedotin varied. The sample in question was peripheral blood mononuclear cells (PBMCs), obtained before the second cycle of nivolumab. All receptors derive from a human donor with classical Hodgkin lymphoma.

This sequence joins TRBV30 and TRBJ1-5; maybe TRBD1 (6 bases). The CDR3 runs 12 residues. Trimming took 2 bases from V and 11 from J, leaving 13 bases between them. Germline assignment: CDR1 GTSNPN and CDR2 SVGIG (reference sequence). The CDR3: CAWSWGDKTQHF. The CDR3 bases are TGTGCCTGGAGTTGGGGGGACAAGACCCAGCATTTT.

This clone was detected only once. In DNA, the CDR3 is TGTGCCATCAGTGAGTCCGAGACGCGATATGGCTACACCTTC. It encodes CAISESETRYGYTF. The chain joins TRBV10-3 to TRBJ1-2; D remains unclear. The CDR3 spans 14 residues. With 0 bases removed from V and 5 bases from J, the gap between germline ends came to 10 bases. From germline, CDR1 is ENHRY and CDR2 SYGVKD.

V is TRBV5-6 and J is TRBJ2-7, with D possibly matching TRBD2 (6 bases). This CDR3 is 14 amino acids long. Trimming stripped 5 bases from V and 4 bases from J, with 16 bases between. Germline CDR1 SGHDT, CDR2 YYEEEE. The CDR3 sequence: CASSPVGGLYEQYF. CDR3 nucleotides: TGTGCCAGCAGTCCAGTCGGGGGTCTATACGAGCAGTACTTC.